The rows below give T cell receptor beta chains drawn from one sample of a study of shared clonotypes between healthy human individuals. Method: immunoSEQ multiplex PCR; TCRdb's copy keeps in-frame clones and lacks some. The table lists around 640,000 clones, 96% of them singletons. Sequencing input: naive CD8+ T cells sorted from blood. The receptors come from a woman under 40 in good health. Both conserved end residues are part of each CDR3. D genes are given only for firm matches. Clone size appears in some rows only: once, few, many, or a class for an expanded clone.

d_call: -; j_call: TRBJ2-7; clone_size: -; v_call: TRBV27; cdr3_nt: TGTGCCAGCAGTCCCGGGACTCCAAACTACGAGCAGTACTTC; cdr3_aa: CASSPGTPNYEQYF
d_call: TRBD1; j_call: TRBJ2-1; clone_size: -; v_call: TRBV5-1; cdr3_nt: TGCGCCAGCAGCACCCATTCCGGGACAGGGGTCAATGAGCAGTTCTTC; cdr3_aa: CASSTHSGTGVNEQFF
d_call: -; j_call: TRBJ1-5; clone_size: -; v_call: TRBV7-8; cdr3_nt: TGTGCCAGCAGCTTCGGGGGCGCGGTTCAGCCCCAGCATTTT; cdr3_aa: CASSFGGAVQPQHF
d_call: -; j_call: TRBJ2-7; clone_size: -; v_call: TRBV7-6; cdr3_nt: TGTGCCAGCAGCGCCGGACAGATCTACGAGCAGTACTTC; cdr3_aa: CASSAGQIYEQYF
d_call: -; j_call: TRBJ1-6; clone_size: -; v_call: TRBV27; cdr3_nt: TGTGCCAGCAGTTTATCACAATTATCACCCCTCCACTTT; cdr3_aa: CASSLSQLSPLHF
d_call: TRBD1; j_call: TRBJ2-2; clone_size: -; v_call: TRBV5-4; cdr3_nt: TGTGCCAGCAGTAACCGGGACAGAGGGGACCGGGAGCTGTTTTTT; cdr3_aa: CASSNRDRGDRELFF
d_call: -; j_call: TRBJ2-2; clone_size: once; v_call: TRBV11-2; cdr3_nt: TGTGCCAGCAGCTTAGACTCCACCGGGGAGCTGTTTTTT; cdr3_aa: CASSLDSTGELFF
d_call: TRBD2; j_call: TRBJ2-7; clone_size: -; v_call: TRBV11-2; cdr3_nt: TGTGCCAGCAGCTTCGGACTAGCGGGAGCCTACGAGCAGTACTTC; cdr3_aa: CASSFGLAGAYEQYF
d_call: -; j_call: TRBJ2-3; clone_size: -; v_call: TRBV9; cdr3_nt: TGTGCCAGCAGCGCATACGAGCGGATGACCACAGATACGCAGTATTTT; cdr3_aa: CASSAYERMTTDTQYF
d_call: TRBD2; j_call: TRBJ2-7; clone_size: -; v_call: TRBV15; cdr3_nt: TGTGCCACCAGCAGGGGACTAGCGGGAGCTCTGAACGAGCAGTACTTC; cdr3_aa: CATSRGLAGALNEQYF
d_call: TRBD1; j_call: TRBJ2-7; clone_size: -; v_call: TRBV7-9; cdr3_nt: TGTGCCAGCAGCTTTGGTGGGACAGGGGCGCCCGAGCAGTACTTC; cdr3_aa: CASSFGGTGAPEQYF
d_call: -; j_call: TRBJ1-5; clone_size: -; v_call: TRBV19; cdr3_nt: TGTGCCGGGGGGCCCGAAACCGGGCCCCAGCATTTT; cdr3_aa: CAGGPETGPQHF
d_call: TRBD1; j_call: TRBJ2-1; clone_size: -; v_call: TRBV5-1; cdr3_nt: TGCGCCAGCAGCTCCGGACAGGGGAACTACAATGAGCAGTTCTTC; cdr3_aa: CASSSGQGNYNEQFF
d_call: -; j_call: TRBJ2-2; clone_size: -; v_call: TRBV19; cdr3_nt: TGTGCCAGTAGTATCCACGCCGGGGAGCTGTTTTTT; cdr3_aa: CASSIHAGELFF
d_call: -; j_call: TRBJ2-7; clone_size: -; v_call: TRBV5-5; cdr3_nt: TGTGCCAGCAGCTTGGGCGGGCCGTACGAGCAGTACTTC; cdr3_aa: CASSLGGPYEQYF
d_call: -; j_call: TRBJ2-7; clone_size: -; v_call: TRBV28; cdr3_nt: TGTGCCAGCAGTTCTAGATGGACAGACAGAGTCTATTCCTACGAGCAGTACTTC; cdr3_aa: CASSSRWTDRVYSYEQYF
d_call: -; j_call: TRBJ1-1; clone_size: -; v_call: TRBV7-9; cdr3_nt: TGTGCCAGCAGCCCCTGGCAGGGGAGGAACACTGAAGCTTTCTTT; cdr3_aa: CASSPWQGRNTEAFF
d_call: -; j_call: TRBJ1-1; clone_size: once; v_call: TRBV9; cdr3_nt: TGTGCCAGCAGCGCGGAAGCTTTCTTT; cdr3_aa: CASSAEAFF
d_call: -; j_call: TRBJ2-7; clone_size: -; v_call: TRBV28; cdr3_nt: TGTGCCAGCAGCCGGGGTCGTTTGAACGAGCAGTACTTC; cdr3_aa: CASSRGRLNEQYF
d_call: -; j_call: TRBJ2-7; clone_size: -; v_call: TRBV6-6; cdr3_nt: TGTGCCAGCAGCACCCCCGATAGCCATCCGTCCTACGAGCAGTACTTC; cdr3_aa: CASSTPDSHPSYEQYF
d_call: TRBD2; j_call: TRBJ2-1; clone_size: once; v_call: TRBV14; cdr3_nt: TGTGCCAGCAGCCAAGATCTGAGCGGGAGGGCCTCCGATGAGCAGTTCTTC; cdr3_aa: CASSQDLSGRASDEQFF
d_call: -; j_call: TRBJ2-6; clone_size: -; v_call: TRBV27; cdr3_nt: TGTGCCAGCAGGGGCGCTGGGGCCAACGTCCTGACTTTC; cdr3_aa: CASRGAGANVLTF
d_call: TRBD2; j_call: TRBJ2-2; clone_size: -; v_call: TRBV9; cdr3_nt: TGTGCCAGCAGCGTCCGACTAGCGGAAAACACCGGGGAGCTGTTTTTT; cdr3_aa: CASSVRLAENTGELFF
d_call: -; j_call: TRBJ1-1; clone_size: -; v_call: TRBV9; cdr3_nt: TGTGCCAGCAATGGAGGAGACACTGAAGCTTTCTTT; cdr3_aa: CASNGGDTEAFF
d_call: TRBD1; j_call: TRBJ1-2; clone_size: -; v_call: TRBV19; cdr3_nt: TGTGCCAGTAGCACGCCACCGGGACAGAACAACTATGGCTACACCTTC; cdr3_aa: CASSTPPGQNNYGYTF
d_call: -; j_call: TRBJ2-7; clone_size: -; v_call: TRBV4-1; cdr3_nt: TGCGCCAGCAGCCAAGATGGCGGGTACTCCTACGAGCAGTACTTC; cdr3_aa: CASSQDGGYSYEQYF
d_call: -; j_call: TRBJ2-7; clone_size: few; v_call: TRBV2; cdr3_nt: TGTGCCAGCAGTGAAAGTCGTACCTACGAGCAGTACTTC; cdr3_aa: CASSESRTYEQYF
d_call: -; j_call: TRBJ2-5; clone_size: -; v_call: TRBV28; cdr3_nt: TGTGCCAGCAGTCCCCGAGGAGCTGAGAGGTCCCAAGAGACCCAGTACTTC; cdr3_aa: CASSPRGAERSQETQYF